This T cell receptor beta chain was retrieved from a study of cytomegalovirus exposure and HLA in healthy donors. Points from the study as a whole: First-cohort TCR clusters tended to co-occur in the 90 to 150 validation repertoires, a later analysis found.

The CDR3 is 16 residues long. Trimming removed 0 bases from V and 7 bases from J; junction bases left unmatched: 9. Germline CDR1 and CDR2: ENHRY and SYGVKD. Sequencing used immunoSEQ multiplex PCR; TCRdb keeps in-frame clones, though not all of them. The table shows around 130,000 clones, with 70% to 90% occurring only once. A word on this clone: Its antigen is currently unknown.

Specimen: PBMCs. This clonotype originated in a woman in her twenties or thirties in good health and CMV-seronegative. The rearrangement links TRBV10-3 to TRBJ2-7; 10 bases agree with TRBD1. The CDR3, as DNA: TGTGCCATCAGTGAGTCGTCCGGACAGGGGGGGGAAGAGCAGTACTTC. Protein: CAISESSGQGGEEQYF.